This TCR beta chain is from a study of memory CD8 T cells in hepatitis C reinfection. Looking at the study overall: Samples before reinfection came 55 to 20 weeks prior to detection.

Indicated time point: pre-reinfection, 55 to 20 weeks before reinfection detection. The sorted cells went straight to TCR sequencing with no prior in vitro expansion. Donors came from people who inject drugs enrolled in HEPCO, Canada. Control naive CD8 T cells came from two donors at all three reinfection time points. Here immunoSEQ multiplex PCR was the method, and the copy in TCRdb shows in-frame clones only, minus some. The sample contains more than 45,000 clones, roughly 86% of which appear only once. With 3 bases clipped from V and 8 bases from J, the junction kept 6 bases outside the gene matches. The CDR3 contains 14 residues. Germline V gene data show CDR1 as LNHDA and CDR2 as SQIVND (reference sequence).

The clonotype was recovered from a man between 18 and 29 years old with hepatitis C virus infection. Input material: naive CD8+ T cells sorted from blood. The chain has TRBV19 and TRBJ2-2; TRBD2 matches at 7 bases. This CDR3 reads CASSISGGWGELFF. Here the CDR3 DNA reads TGTGCCAGTAGTATCTCGGGGGGATGGGGGGAGCTGTTTTTT.